A selection of T cell receptor beta chains follows, all from one sample in a study of response to subunit inactivated influenza vaccine. TCRdb ran MiXCR on the RT-PCR reads and lists one entry per CDR3 protein. The sample shows 700,000 to 800,000 distinct CDR3 sequences, about a fifth of them seen only once. The sample in question was PBMCs from blood, obtained around 5 days after vaccination. The receptors derive from a man aged 50 to 60 who received an inactivated influenza vaccine. Both conserved end residues are part of each CDR3. A D gene is named only where the DNA matches it firmly. Clone size appears in some rows only: once, few, many, or a class for an expanded clone.

- TRBJ2-3 - 15 TRBV7-2 TGTGCCAGCAGCGCCGGGACTTATAGCACAGATACGCAGTATTTT CASSAGTYSTDTQYF
- TRBJ1-2 - 12 TRBV4-2 TGTGCCAGCAGCCAAGAGGTTTCTGCCTACACCTTC CASSQEVSAYTF
few TRBJ2-1 TRBD2 19 TRBV11-1 TGTGCCAGCAGCTTCGGACTAGCGGGAGGCCGGAGCTCCTACAATGAGCAGTTCTTC CASSFGLAGGRSSYNEQFF
once TRBJ2-7 - 14 TRBV28 TGTGCCAGCAGTTTAGGCTGGGACGGCTACGAGCAGTACTTC CASSLGWDGYEQYF
many TRBJ2-7 TRBD1 15 TRBV4-2 TGTGCCAGCAGCCATGAACAGGGGGCATCTTACGAGCAGTACTTC CASSHEQGASYEQYF
few TRBJ1-4 - 15 TRBV12-3/TRBV12-4 TGTGCCAGCAGTTTTTACGGAACAACTAATGAAAAACTGTTTTTT CASSFYGTTNEKLFF
few TRBJ1-5 - 12 TRBV6-2/TRBV6-3 TGTGCCAGCAGTGAGAATACCGGGCCCCAGCATTTT CASSENTGPQHF
- TRBJ2-1 - 15 TRBV27 TGTGCCAGCAGTCTACTAGCTATCGGGACGAATGAGCAGTTCTTC CASSLLAIGTNEQFF
- TRBJ2-2 - 14 TRBV28 TGTGCCAGCAGTACTAGCCCGAACACCGGGGAGCTGTTTTTT CASSTSPNTGELFF
- TRBJ2-5 TRBD2 16 TRBV6-4 TGTGCCAGCAGTGACCCCCGACTAGCGGGAGACGAGACCCAGTACTTC CASSDPRLAGDETQYF
- TRBJ2-3 - 17 TRBV6-1 TGTGCCAGCAGTCTTTCAACACTAGCATGGGGCACAGATACGCAGTATTTT CASSLSTLAWGTDTQYF
few TRBJ2-5 - 12 TRBV9 TGTGCCAGCAGCGTAGAGGAGGAGACCCAGTACTTC CASSVEEETQYF
few TRBJ2-1 - 14 TRBV11-2 TGTGCCAGCAGGAGGGTGAGCCGGAGCAATGAGCAGTTCTTC CASRRVSRSNEQFF
- TRBJ2-7 - 13 TRBV5-6 TGTGCCAGCAGCTTAACGACAACTTACGAGCAGTACTTC CASSLTTTYEQYF
- TRBJ2-3 - 14 TRBV27 TGTGCCAGCAGTTTAGCAGGGTGGGGAGATACGCAGTATTTT CASSLAGWGDTQYF
once TRBJ2-5 - 15 TRBV3-1 TGTGCCAGCAGCCAAACCAGGGGGGTGTTGGAGACCCAGTACTTC CASSQTRGVLETQYF
few TRBJ1-2 - 14 TRBV7-2 TGTGCCAGCAGCTTTGGGGCAGGTGGATATGGCTACACCTTC CASSFGAGGYGYTF
many TRBJ2-1 - 15 TRBV7-9 TGTGCCAGCAGCCCCCACGGGAGTAGCGCCAATGAGCAGTTCTTC CASSPHGSSANEQFF
- TRBJ2-2 TRBD1 14 TRBV5-6 TGTGCCAGCAGCTGGGGACAGACTGCCGGGGAGCTGTTTTTT CASSWGQTAGELFF
- TRBJ2-3 - 16 TRBV7-3 TGTGCCAGCAGCTTAACGTCGGGACTTGGCACAGATACGCAGTATTTT CASSLTSGLGTDTQYF
few TRBJ2-5 TRBD2 14 TRBV7-9 TGTGCCAGCAGCCACGGGACTAGCTGGGAGACCCAGTACTTC CASSHGTSWETQYF
few TRBJ2-3 - 11 TRBV11-2 TGTGCCAGCAGCCGTCCTGATACGCAGTATTTT CASSRPDTQYF
- TRBJ2-7 - 14 TRBV28 TGTGCCAGCAGTCGCAACAGGGACCCCTACGAGCAGTACTTC CASSRNRDPYEQYF
- TRBJ2-7 - 18 TRBV27 TGTGCCAGCAGTCCACAACGGCCCGGGACACCTTACTCCTACGAGCAGTACTTC CASSPQRPGTPYSYEQYF
few TRBJ2-7 TRBD2 15 TRBV20-1 TGCAGTGCTAGAGAGACTGGGCTAGCGGCTTACGAGCAGTACTTC CSARETGLAAYEQYF
- TRBJ1-2 - 17 TRBV28 TGTGCCAGCATGTGGACTTCTTCGCCGGGACGGGGCTATGGCTACACCTTC CASMWTSSPGRGYGYTF
- TRBJ2-5 - 15 TRBV7-9 TGTGCCGGCGGTACCGCAGGACCCTACCAAGAGACCCAGTACTTC CAGGTAGPYQETQYF
- TRBJ1-4 - 15 TRBV15 TGTGCCACCAGCAGAGGACCCTACCGGAACGAAAAACTGTTTTTT CATSRGPYRNEKLFF
- TRBJ1-6 - 14 TRBV10-3 TGTGCCATCGGGGGGAACTCCTATAATTCACCCCTCCACTTT CAIGGNSYNSPLHF
- TRBJ2-7 TRBD2 14 TRBV9 TGTGCCAGCAGCGTATTAGCGGGGAGCGTCGAGCAGTACTTC CASSVLAGSVEQYF
once TRBJ2-5 - 14 TRBV5-1 TGCGCCAGCAGCTTGGTGGGGGGCCACGAGACCCAGTACTTC CASSLVGGHETQYF
few TRBJ1-5 TRBD1 15 TRBV15 TGTGCCACCAGCAGATTAGGACAGGGGGGTCAGCCCCAGCATTTT CATSRLGQGGQPQHF
few TRBJ2-1 TRBD2 15 TRBV6-1 TGTGCCAGCAGGACCGGCGGGAGCCTGCGCAATGAGCAGTTCTTC CASRTGGSLRNEQFF
few TRBJ2-2 TRBD2 16 TRBV29-1 TGCAGCGTTGAAGATCGGGCTAGCGGGATCCCCGGGGAGCTGTTTTTT CSVEDRASGIPGELFF
- TRBJ2-7 TRBD2 15 TRBV27 TGTGCCAGCAGTTTATCGGGGGGAGGGCCTTACGAGCAGTACTTC CASSLSGGGPYEQYF
few TRBJ2-1 - 16 TRBV7-3 TGTGCCAGCAGCTTACTGTCCAGCGGCTCCTACAATGAGCAGTTCTTC CASSLLSSGSYNEQFF
- TRBJ1-3 TRBD1 16 TRBV3-1 TGTGCCAGCAGCAAGACAGGGGGACGCTCTGGAAACACCATATATTTT CASSKTGGRSGNTIYF
- TRBJ2-3 TRBD1 16 TRBV5-1 TGCGCCAGCAGCTGGGTGGCACAGGGGGCAGCGGATACGCAGTATTTT CASSWVAQGAADTQYF
- TRBJ2-1 TRBD2 13 TRBV10-3 TGTGCCATCAGTGGGACTAGCCCCCATGAGCAGTTCTTC CAISGTSPHEQFF
- TRBJ1-2 - 15 TRBV6-5 TGTGCCAGCAGTTACGGGCCAGGGGCTAACTATGGCTACACCTTC CASSYGPGANYGYTF
- TRBJ1-2 TRBD1 15 TRBV5-1 TGCGCCAGCAGCACAGACGGACAGGGTGGTTGGGGCTACACCTTC CASSTDGQGGWGYTF
- TRBJ2-7 - 13 TRBV4-3 TGCGCCAGCAGCCAAGATGGTGGTCGCGAGCAGTACTTC CASSQDGGREQYF
- TRBJ2-2 - 16 TRBV11-2 TGTGCCAGCAGCCCCATTGGGGGGATCAACACCGGGGAGCTGTTTTTT CASSPIGGINTGELFF
few TRBJ2-7 - 13 TRBV7-2 TGTGCCAGCAGCTTAAATCACAGGGTCGAGCAGTACTTC CASSLNHRVEQYF
many TRBJ2-5 - 16 TRBV11-2 TGTGCCAGCAGCTTAGTACTAGCTTCGTACCAAGAGACCCAGTACTTC CASSLVLASYQETQYF
few TRBJ2-5 - 12 TRBV3-1 TGTGCCAGCAGCCACGTGGCGGAGACCCAGTACTTC CASSHVAETQYF
- TRBJ2-3 - 18 TRBV20-1 TGCAGTGCTAAATTGGGGCTAGTGTATTCCCCAAGCACAGATACGCAGTATTTT CSAKLGLVYSPSTDTQYF
- TRBJ2-3 - 15 TRBV5-6 TGTGCCAGCAGCTTGTTTTCCAGGGGCGAGACTACGCAGTATTTT CASSLFSRGETTQYF
- TRBJ2-2 TRBD1 14 TRBV29-1 TGCAGCGTTGATGTAGGGGGCAACACCGGGGAGCTGTTTTTT CSVDVGGNTGELFF